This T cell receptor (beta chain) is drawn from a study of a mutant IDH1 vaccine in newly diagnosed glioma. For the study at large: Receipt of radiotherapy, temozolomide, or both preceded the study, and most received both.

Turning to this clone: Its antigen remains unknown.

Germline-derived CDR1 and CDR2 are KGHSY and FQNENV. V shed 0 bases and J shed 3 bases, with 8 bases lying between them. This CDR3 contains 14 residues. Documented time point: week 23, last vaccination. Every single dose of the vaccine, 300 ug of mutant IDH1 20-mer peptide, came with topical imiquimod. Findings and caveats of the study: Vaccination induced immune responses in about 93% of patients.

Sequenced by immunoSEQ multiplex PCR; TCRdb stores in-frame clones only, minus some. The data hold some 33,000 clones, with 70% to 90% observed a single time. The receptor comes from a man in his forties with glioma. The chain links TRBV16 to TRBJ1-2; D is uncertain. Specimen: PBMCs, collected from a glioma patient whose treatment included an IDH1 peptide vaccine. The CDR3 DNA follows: TGTGCCAGCAGCCAATCTACGCAAGACTATGGCTACACCTTC. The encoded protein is CASSQSTQDYGYTF.